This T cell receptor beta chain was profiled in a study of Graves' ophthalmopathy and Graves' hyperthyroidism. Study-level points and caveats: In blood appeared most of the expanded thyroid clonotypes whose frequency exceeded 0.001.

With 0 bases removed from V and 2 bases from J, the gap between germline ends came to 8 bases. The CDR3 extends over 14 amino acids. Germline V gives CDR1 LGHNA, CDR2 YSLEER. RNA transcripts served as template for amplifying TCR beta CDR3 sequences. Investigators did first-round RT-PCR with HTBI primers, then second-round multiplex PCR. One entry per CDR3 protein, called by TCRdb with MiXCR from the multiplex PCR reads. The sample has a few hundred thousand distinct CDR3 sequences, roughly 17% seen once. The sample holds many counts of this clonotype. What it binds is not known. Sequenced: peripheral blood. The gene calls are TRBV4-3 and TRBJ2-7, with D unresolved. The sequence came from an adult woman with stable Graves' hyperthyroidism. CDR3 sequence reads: CASSQEGSPYEQYF. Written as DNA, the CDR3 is TGCGCCAGCAGCCAAGAGGGGTCACCCTACGAGCAGTACTTC.